This T cell receptor (beta chain) originates from a study of T cells in Graves' hyperthyroidism and ophthalmopathy. Findings of the study overall: Blood also carried most thyroid clonotypes expanded above 0.001.

The TCR beta CDR3 regions underwent amplification using RNA transcripts as the source. HTBI primers drove first-round RT-PCR of the TCR CDR3. TCRdb reanalysed the multiplex PCR reads using MiXCR and keeps one entry per CDR3 protein. The table lists around 350,000 distinct CDR3 sequences, about a sixth of them singletons. Participants, patients aged 18 to 65, had newly diagnosed hyperthyroidism with a duration under 2 months. This clonotype was seen many times. Its antigen remains unknown. This CDR3 contains 15 residues. Germline V gene data show CDR1 as LNHDA and CDR2 as SQIVND (reference sequence). Trimming cost V 1 base and J 7 bases, with 13 bases left between them.

The specimen was blood. The gene calls are TRBV19 and TRBJ1-4; unclear D gene. The TCR comes from a woman in her 30s with Graves' hyperthyroidism that later progressed to Graves' ophthalmopathy. DNA of the CDR3: TGTGCCAGTAGTATAGGACGCCGGTTTGGTGAAAAACTGTTTTTT. Residues: CASSIGRRFGEKLFF.